Included here is one T cell receptor (beta chain) sequence, with context. Its matching antigen is unknown. Method: immunoSEQ multiplex PCR; TCRdb's copy keeps in-frame clones and lacks some. The sample has 90,000 to 100,000 clones; about nine tenths are singletons. This entry is derived from a study of T cell responses to AZD1222 COVID-19 vaccine. Regarding the study as a whole: Unmutated regions of variants are reportedly targeted by nearly half of spike-specific TCRs. At study baseline, merely several AZD1222 recipients were seropositive.

The TCR sequence derives from an adult who received the AZD1222 COVID-19 vaccine. Sequenced material: peripheral blood, taken 28 days after the second AZD1222 dose.

The CDR3 DNA is TGTGCCAGCAGTCCCGGACAGGCAACTGAAGCTTTCTTT. This encodes CASSPGQATEAFF. The chain uses TRBV12-3 or TRBV12-4 and TRBJ1-1, with 7 bases matching TRBD1. This CDR3 contains 13 residues. With 5 bases clipped from V and 5 bases from J, the junction kept 5 bases outside the gene matches.